The 25 T cell receptor beta chains listed next were all sequenced from one sample in a study of blood T cell repertoires in COVID-19. Measured with immunoSEQ multiplex PCR; TCRdb has only the in-frame clones, and not every one. The table lists about 50,000 clones, approximately 80% of them singletons. Sample: peripheral blood. These receptors originate from a human donor in a cohort sampled during active COVID-19.

This chain joins TRBV7-2 and TRBJ2-2, with 9 positions matching TRBD1. The CDR3 extends over 16 amino acids. Germline-derived CDR1 and CDR2 are SGHTA and FQGNSA. Unmatched junction bases numbered 11, after V lost 5 bases and J lost 7 bases. The CDR3 reads CASSNKGTGKVGELFF. For the CDR3, the DNA is TGTGCCAGCAGCAATAAAGGGACAGGGAAGGTCGGGGAGCTGTTTTTT.

The chain couples TRBV11-3 to TRBJ2-3; TRBD1 agrees at 7 bases. The V gene end was trimmed by 5 bases and the J gene end by 2 bases; junction bases not matched to a gene: 4. The CDR3 totals 14 residues. CDR1 SGHNT and CDR2 YENEEA come from the germline V gene. The CDR3 sequence: CASSARGFTDTQYF. The DNA of the CDR3 is TGTGCCAGCAGCGCCAGGGGGTTCACAGATACGCAGTATTTT.

The chain uses TRBV12-3 or TRBV12-4 and TRBJ2-7; D call uncertain. The CDR3 extends over 12 amino acids. Trimming took 5 bases from V and 6 from J, leaving 11 bases between them. The CDR3 DNA follows: TGTGCCAGCAGTAGCCGGGTTGCCGAGCAGTACTTC. It translates to CASSSRVAEQYF.

The chain couples TRBV18 to TRBJ1-4; no clear D gene. Germline-derived CDR1 and CDR2 are KGHSH and LQKENI. This CDR3 spans 13 amino acids. The ends were cut back, 1 base at V and 8 bases at J, with 8 bases in the middle. The CDR3: CASSPQGGEKLFF. The CDR3 coding sequence is TGTGCCAGCTCACCACAGGGAGGAGAAAAACTGTTTTTT.

The chain joins TRBV13 to TRBJ1-1, with TRBD1 as a possible D gene (6 bases). The V gene lost 5 bases and the J gene lost 0 bases, with 13 bases spanning the gap. This CDR3 contains 15 residues. Germline CDR1 and CDR2: PRHDT and FYEKMQ (reference sequence). The CDR3 spells CASSIQGRMNTEAFF. CDR3 bases: TGTGCCAGCAGCATACAGGGACGGATGAACACTGAAGCTTTCTTT.

This clone qualifies as medium-sized. V is TRBV7-6 and J is TRBJ2-1; 11 bases align to TRBD2. This CDR3 spans 15 amino acids. Germline V gene lookup returns CDR1 SGHVS and CDR2 FNYEAQ. The J segment lost 9 bases and the V segment lost 0 bases, leaving 4 bases of the junction unmatched. CDR3 amino acids: CASSLATSGKVEQFF. Here the CDR3 DNA reads TGTGCCAGCAGCTTAGCGACTAGCGGGAAGGTTGAGCAGTTCTTC. Full variable domain (remainder filled in from reference TRBV7-6 and TRBJ2-1): GAGVSQSPRYKVTKRGQDVALRCDPISGHVSLYWYRQALGQGPEFLTYFNYEAQQDKSGLPNDRFSAERPEGSISTLTIQRTEQRDSAMYRCASSLATSGKVEQFFGPGTRLTVL.

The rearrangement uses TRBV5-4 and TRBJ2-7, with D hard to call. V lost 5 bases to trimming and J lost 6 bases, with 9 bases between them. CDR1 is SGHNT and CDR2 is YYREEE in the germline V gene (reference sequence). The CDR3 consists of 11 residues. Written as DNA, the CDR3 is TGTGCCAGCAGGGGCGTGGGCGAGCAGTACTTC. Encoded protein: CASRGVGEQYF. Complete variable domain (other parts from reference TRBV5-4 and TRBJ2-7): ETGVTQSPTHLIKTRGQQVTLRCSSQSGHNTVSWYQQALGQGPQFIFQYYREEENGRGNFPPRFSGLQFPNYSSELNVNALELDDSALYLCASRGVGEQYFGPGTRLTVT.

J is TRBJ2-5 and V is TRBV4-3, with D tentatively TRBD2 (5 bases). CDR3 length equals 20 residues. V was clipped by 0 bases and J by 4 bases, with 27 bases between them. Germline V gene data show CDR1 as LGHNA and CDR2 as YSLEER. The DNA of the CDR3 is TGCGCCAGCAGCCAAGATATCTCCCAAGGTTGGACTCCTCGAGGAGAGACCCAGTACTTC. This gives the protein CASSQDISQGWTPRGETQYF.

The genes are TRBV6-2 or TRBV6-3 and TRBJ1-5; TRBD1 might be the D (6 bases). Per germline, CDR1 MNHEY and CDR2 SVGEGT. V lost 7 bases to trimming and J lost 1 base, with 14 bases between them. This CDR3 is 15 amino acids long. The CDR3 is CASTPGEWSNQPQHF. CDR3 DNA: TGTGCCAGCACCCCAGGGGAATGGAGCAATCAGCCCCAGCATTTT.

The sample holds one count of this clone. The rearrangement links TRBV9 to TRBJ2-2, with 7 bases lining up with TRBD1. V shed 3 bases and J 7 bases; nucleotides not matched to a gene: 9. Germline CDR1 SGDLS, CDR2 YYNGEE. This CDR3 region has 15 residues. As DNA, the CDR3 is TGTGCCAGCAGCGCGTCCGGGACAGCGAGCGGGGAGCTGTTTTTT. Protein: CASSASGTASGELFF.

The chain recombines TRBV7-3 with TRBJ2-3; D remains ambiguous. This CDR3 is 14 amino acids long. In germline, CDR1 is SGHTA, CDR2 FQGTGA. The V end was cut by 2 bases, the J end by 0 bases, with 6 bases between. DNA of the CDR3: TGTGCCAGCAGCTTAGCGACTAGCACAGATACGCAGTATTTT. Translating it yields CASSLATSTDTQYF.

This chain links TRBV27 with TRBJ1-1; 8 bases line up with TRBD1. CDR1 is MNHEY and CDR2 is SMNVEV in the germline V gene (reference sequence). V shed 5 bases and J 5 bases; nucleotides not matched to a gene: 7. The CDR3 is 14 amino acids. CDR3 bases: TGTGCCAGCAGTCTCGACAGGGGTGGTACTGAAGCTTTCTTT. Translating gives CASSLDRGGTEAFF.

The V gene is TRBV4-3, the J gene TRBJ2-7; 8 nucleotides agree with TRBD2. Germline V gene data show CDR1 as LGHNA and CDR2 as YSLEER. V dropped 0 bases and J dropped 0; count of bases not matched to a gene: 10. This CDR3 is built from 18 residues. CDR3 residues: CASSQDRLAGELSYEQYF. The CDR3, as DNA: TGCGCCAGCAGCCAAGATCGTCTAGCGGGCGAGCTCTCCTACGAGCAGTACTTC.

J is TRBJ2-3 and V is TRBV6-5; 10 bases fit TRBD1. V shed 10 bases, J shed 2 bases, and the junction held 9 bases outside the gene matches. The germline CDR1 and CDR2 sequences are MNHEY and SVGAGI. The CDR3 is made up of 15 amino acids. The CDR3 protein is CATTAGTGATDTQYF. In nucleotides, the CDR3 is TGTGCCACCACCGCCGGGACAGGGGCCACAGATACGCAGTATTTT.

This chain joins TRBV11-3 and TRBJ2-1; 7 bases fit TRBD2. Germline CDR1 and CDR2: SGHNT and YENEEA. With 3 bases clipped from V and 3 bases from J, the junction kept 2 bases outside the gene matches. The CDR3 spans 14 residues. For the CDR3, the DNA is TGTGCCAGCAGCTTGGCTAGCGGCTACAATGAGCAGTTCTTC. Amino acids: CASSLASGYNEQFF. Looking up the rest from reference TRBV11-3 and TRBJ2-1 gives the full variable domain: EAGVVQSPRYKIIEKKQPVAFWCNPISGHNTLYWYLQNLGQGPELLIRYENEEAVDDSQLPKDRFSAERLKGVDSTLKIQPAELGDSAVYLCASSLASGYNEQFFGPGTRLTVL.

The rearrangement uses TRBV11-3 and TRBJ1-1; tentative D call: TRBD1 (5 bases). Trimming stripped 5 bases from V and 5 bases from J, with 12 bases between. The germline gives CDR1 SGHNT, CDR2 YENEEA. This CDR3 comprises 13 residues. CDR3 sequence (DNA): TGTGCCAGCAGCAACAGACAGTCAACTGAAGCTTTCTTT. It codes for CASSNRQSTEAFF.

V usage is TRBV4-1 and J usage is TRBJ2-2; tentatively, D is TRBD2 (6 bases). The CDR3 totals 16 residues. The ends were cut back, 2 bases at V and 6 bases at J, with 16 bases in the middle. Per the germline V gene, CDR1 is MGHRA and CDR2 is YSYEKL. CDR3 loop: CASSQRSGAGAGELFF. CDR3 DNA sequence: TGCGCCAGCAGCCAACGTAGCGGAGCTGGGGCCGGGGAGCTGTTTTTT.

The chain links TRBV10-1 to TRBJ2-7; D perhaps matches TRBD1 (5 bases). The CDR3 contains 13 residues. V gave up 0 bases and J gave up 6 bases, with 9 bases separating them. Germline values: CDR1 WNHNN, CDR2 SYGVQD (reference sequence). The CDR3 reads CASSESGDREQYF. CDR3 sequence (DNA): TGCGCCAGCAGTGAGTCAGGGGATCGCGAGCAGTACTTC.

The chain combines TRBV5-8 with TRBJ2-1, with TRBD2 identical over 9 bases. J was trimmed by 4 bases and V by 2 bases; bases with no gene match: 4. The CDR3 covers 15 residues. Germline V gene sequence: CDR1 SGHTS, CDR2 YDEGEE. The CDR3 spells CASSFVLAGYNEQFF. The CDR3 DNA is TGTGCCAGCAGCTTCGTCCTAGCGGGATACAATGAGCAGTTCTTC.

This rearrangement joins TRBV24-1 to TRBJ2-5; perhaps TRBD1 as D (6 bases). Per the germline V gene, CDR1 is KGHDR and CDR2 is SFDVKD. Trimming took 2 bases from V and 2 from J, leaving 8 bases between them. The CDR3 extends over 14 amino acids. In nucleotides, the CDR3 is TGTGCCACCAGTGATTGGACAGATCAAGAGACCCAGTACTTC. This sequence encodes CATSDWTDQETQYF.

The V call is TRBV7-2, the J call TRBJ2-7; no firm D call. CDR3 length equals 11 residues. V was trimmed by 6 bases and J by 6 bases, leaving 9 bases between them. Per germline, CDR1 SGHTA and CDR2 FQGNSA. CDR3 DNA sequence: TGTGCCAGCAGTCCCGCACTCGAGCAGTACTTC. It translates to CASSPALEQYF.

This clone was counted a single time. V usage is TRBV9 and J usage is TRBJ2-1, with D maybe TRBD1 (5 bases). V lost 0 bases and J 0 bases, leaving 10 bases between the germline ends. Germline CDR1 is SGDLS and CDR2 is YYNGEE. CDR3 length equals 16 residues. Here the CDR3 reads CASSVEDRASYNEQFF. The CDR3 DNA reads TGTGCCAGCAGCGTAGAAGACAGAGCCTCCTACAATGAGCAGTTCTTC.

The V and J genes are TRBV10-2 and TRBJ1-3; D is uncertain. The CDR3 sequence is 15 residues long. CDR1 and CDR2 from the germline V gene are WSHSY and SAAADI. Trimming removed 0 bases at V and 0 bases at J, with 6 bases between. The CDR3 nucleotides read TGCGCCAGCAGTGAGTCGGCAGGCTCTGGAAACACCATATATTTT. Translated: CASSESAGSGNTIYF.

This rearrangement joins TRBV5-1 to TRBJ2-5, with 8 bases identical to TRBD2. After removal of 4 bases from V and 5 bases from J, the junction contained 7 bases not matched to a gene. Germline CDR1 SGHRS, CDR2 YFSETQ. The CDR3 covers 14 residues. The CDR3 nucleotides read TGCGCCAGCAGCGCACAAGCGGGAGCGGAGACCCAGTACTTC. Translated: CASSAQAGAETQYF. Full variable domain (outside the CDR3, taken from reference TRBV5-1 and TRBJ2-5): KAGVTQTPRYLIKTRGQQVTLSCSPISGHRSVSWYQQTPGQGLQFLFEYFSETQRNKGNFPGRFSGRQFSNSRSEMNVSTLELGDSALYLCASSAQAGAETQYFGPGTRLLVL.

The chain uses TRBV29-1 and TRBJ2-5, with 8 bases identical to TRBD1. This CDR3 is 14 amino acids long. Germline CDR1 SQVTM, CDR2 ANQGSEA. V shed 4 bases, J shed 1 base, and the junction held 5 bases outside the gene matches. This CDR3 is CSVVRQGAQETQYF. The CDR3 nucleotides read TGCAGCGTTGTTCGTCAGGGGGCCCAAGAGACCCAGTACTTC.